Listed here are 24 T cell receptor beta chains from one sample, sequenced in a study of blood T cells in healthy people across ages. For the second PCR, which ran for roughly 7 to 11 cycles, a sample-barcoded 5' primer and a J-beta primer mix were used. TCRdb reprocessed the 5' RACE reads with MiXCR, giving one entry per CDR3 protein. The table shows roughly 680,000 distinct CDR3 sequences, with 21% occurring only once. The sequenced sample consisted of blood. Receptors were obtained from a man in his 70s in good health.

Notes on this clonotype: One end of the junction varies from germline; a read error may be responsible. This chain joins TRBV5-1 and TRBJ1-1; possible D gene TRBD1, 6 bases. The germline gives CDR1 SGHRS, CDR2 YFSETQ. This CDR3 region has 13 residues. The CDR3 sequence is CASKDQGNTGAFF. The CDR3 coding sequence is TGCGCCAGCAAGGACCAGGGGAACACTGGAGCTTTCTTT.

This clonotype was counted a few times. V and J are TRBV29-1 and TRBJ2-5; D is perhaps TRBD2 (6 bases). The DNA matches TRBJ2-1 better at its end, which makes the J call doubtful. Germline V CDR1 and CDR2: SQVTM, ANQGSEA. The CDR3 contains 14 residues. The CDR3 loop reads CSVEDWRAPDEQFF. Written as DNA, the CDR3 is TGCAGCGTTGAAGATTGGAGGGCACCCGATGAGCAGTTCTTC.

This clonotype was seen many times. The chain carries TRBV5-1 and TRBJ1-4; the match to TRBD1 covers 7 bases. Germline CDR1 reads SGHRS; CDR2 reads YFSETQ. CDR3 length: 15 amino acids. Germline trimming cut 4 bases from V and 8 bases from J; bases unmatched to any gene: 11. The CDR3 spells CASSKLQGGGEKLFF. The DNA of the CDR3 is TGCGCCAGCAGCAAACTCCAGGGGGGAGGCGAAAAACTGTTTTTT.

This clonotype has a handful of counts. The gene calls are TRBV12-3 or TRBV12-4 and TRBJ2-3; D possibly corresponds to TRBD1 (6 bases). The CDR3 length is 15 residues. With 7 bases removed from V and 4 bases from J, the gap between germline ends came to 18 bases. The CDR3 DNA sequence: TGTGCCAGCACCCCGGGCAGGGGTTGGCCAGATACGCAGTATTTT. Translation gives CASTPGRGWPDTQYF.

This clonotype came up a few times. The V gene is TRBV5-1, the J gene TRBJ2-5, with TRBD1 matching over 7 bases. The better agreement between TRBJ2-1 and the DNA end casts doubt on the J call. This CDR3 spans 15 amino acids. The germline gives CDR1 SGHRS, CDR2 YFSETQ. The CDR3 region has the DNA TGCGCCAGCAGCTTGGGTAGGGGGCTTACGACTGAGCAGTTCTTC. Its protein is CASSLGRGLTTEQFF.

The chain is built from TRBV20-1 and TRBJ2-5; D is unclear. This CDR3 contains 15 residues. Germline CDR1 and CDR2: DFQATT and SNEGSKA (reference sequence). V lost 0 bases and J 2 bases, leaving 13 bases between the germline ends. As DNA, the CDR3 is TGCAGTGCTAGAGATCGGGTACGGCCTCAAGAGACCCAGTACTTC. Translation gives CSARDRVRPQETQYF.

This clonotype appeared a few times. The chain has TRBV19 and TRBJ2-6; D ambiguous. Germline assignment: CDR1 LNHDA and CDR2 SQIVND (reference sequence). The CDR3 length is 14 residues. V was pared by 7 bases and J by 2 bases, with 9 bases between. CDR3 protein: CASIEVAGANVLTF. CDR3 in DNA: TGTGCCAGTATCGAGGTTGCTGGGGCCAACGTCCTGACTTTC.

Concerning this clonotype: Its ends do not fully match the called genes, so a read error is possible. The V gene is TRBV5-1, the J gene TRBJ2-5; 8 bases fit TRBD1. CDR1 and CDR2 from the germline V gene are SGHRS and YFSETQ. The CDR3 sequence is 14 residues long. CDR3 nucleotide sequence: TGTGCCAGCAGTCCGGACAGGGCTGAAGAGACCCAGTACTTC. Translated, it gives CASSPDRAEETQYF.

This clonotype has only a few counts. The V and J genes are TRBV24-1 and TRBJ2-1; 8 nucleotides line up with TRBD2. The CDR3 is made up of 13 amino acids. Germline CDR1 reads KGHDR; CDR2 reads SFDVKD. Written as DNA, the CDR3 is TGTGCGACCGCGGGAGGCCCCGCATCTGCGCAGTTCTTC. The encoded protein is CATAGGPASAQFF.

The rearrangement links TRBV12-3 or TRBV12-4 to TRBJ2-2, with D maybe TRBD1 (6 bases). The CDR3 is 14 residues long. Deletions cut 1 base from V and 8 bases from J, with 11 bases between. CDR3 region: CASSLDRERGELFF. DNA for the CDR3: TGTGCCAGCAGTTTAGACAGGGAGAGGGGGGAGCTGTTTTTT.

V is TRBV4-3 and J is TRBJ2-5, with a weak D call TRBD1 (5 bases). The CDR3 length is 15 residues. Germline V CDR1 and CDR2: LGHNA, YSLEER. The germline V and J ends were trimmed by 1 base and 4 bases, with 13 bases remaining between them. For the CDR3, the DNA is TGCGCCAGCAGCCAAGCGCAGGGAAGGGTAGAGACCCAGTACTTC. Its translation is CASSQAQGRVETQYF.

This clonotype showed up just a few times. This chain links TRBV6-2 or TRBV6-3 with TRBJ2-5; TRBD2 matches 7 bases. The germline V gene has CDR1 MNHEY and CDR2 SVGEGT. The CDR3 consists of 16 residues. Trimming took 2 bases from V and 4 from J; bases not matched to a gene: 10. CDR3 loop: CASSYDLAGRGETQYF. The CDR3, as DNA: TGTGCCAGCAGTTACGATCTGGCAGGGAGGGGAGAGACCCAGTACTTC.

This clonotype came up a few times. The V and J genes are TRBV28 and TRBJ2-1; D may match TRBD1 or TRBD2 (5 bases each). The J call is uncertain, as TRBJ2-7 better fits the DNA end. The CDR3 is 13 residues long. Germline values: CDR1 MDHEN, CDR2 SYDVKM. CDR3 sequence: CASSLSGTHEQYF. CDR3 DNA: TGTGCCAGCAGTCTTTCGGGGACCCACGAGCAGTACTTC.

In its sample, this clonotype was seen a few times. The rearrangement uses TRBV25-1 and TRBJ2-1; possible D gene TRBD2, 5 bases. The last part of the DNA fits TRBJ2-7 better; the J call may be wrong. CDR1 and CDR2 (germline): MGHDK, SYGVNS. The CDR3 is 15 residues long. This chain's CDR3 is CASSGGSNTIYEQYF. The CDR3 nucleotides read TGTGCCAGCAGTGGTGGGAGTAACACAATTTACGAGCAGTACTTC.

This clonotype appeared many times. The rearrangement joins TRBV20-1 to TRBJ2-1; 7 positions agree with TRBD1. This CDR3 comprises 15 residues. With 5 bases clipped from V and 1 base from J, the junction kept 8 bases outside the gene matches. In germline, CDR1 is DFQATT, CDR2 SNEGSKA (reference sequence). The CDR3: CSASTGSGSYNEQFF. The CDR3, as DNA: TGCAGTGCTTCGACAGGGAGTGGATCCTACAATGAGCAGTTCTTC.

This clonotype was seen at least ten times. The rearrangement joins TRBV29-1 to TRBJ2-7; 10 bases align to TRBD1. J lost 4 bases, V lost 4 bases, and 4 bases had no gene match. Germline V lookup: CDR1 SQVTM, CDR2 ANQGSEA. CDR3 length: 13 residues. The CDR3 reads CSVVTGGRYEQYF. Written as DNA, the CDR3 is TGCAGCGTTGTGACAGGGGGCCGGTACGAGCAGTACTTC.

This clonotype was seen ten or more times. The chain couples TRBV7-8 to TRBJ2-7; D is undetermined. Looked up from germline, CDR1 is SGHVS and CDR2 is FQNEAQ. V was clipped by 1 base and J by 10 bases, with 11 bases between them. The CDR3 length is 12 residues. Here the CDR3 DNA reads TGTGCCAGCAGCTTAGTGGGCTTTGGTCAGTACTTC. Translation: CASSLVGFGQYF.

This chain joins TRBV7-2 and TRBJ2-5; 9 positions match TRBD2. Gene TRBJ2-1 matches the end of the DNA better, so the J call may be wrong. CDR3 length equals 15 residues. Germline CDR1 and CDR2: SGHTA and FQGNSA. The CDR3 nucleotides read TGTGCCAGCAGCTGGGCTAGCGGGATAAACAATGAGCAGTTCTTC. It codes for CASSWASGINNEQFF.

V gene TRBV7-9 combines with J gene TRBJ2-5; the D gene is possibly TRBD1 (6 bases). Germline V gene data show CDR1 as SEHNR and CDR2 as FQNEAQ (reference sequence). The CDR3 runs to 14 residues. The ends were cut back, 4 bases at V and 2 bases at J, with 11 bases in the middle. The CDR3 loop reads CASSYDDRQETQYF. Here the CDR3 DNA reads TGTGCCAGCAGCTATGACGACAGGCAAGAGACCCAGTACTTC.

This chain connects TRBV6-2 or TRBV6-3 to TRBJ2-7; D possibly corresponds to TRBD1 (5 bases). With 5 bases removed from V and 7 bases from J, the gap between germline ends came to 12 bases. Germline V gene sequence: CDR1 MNHEY, CDR2 SVGEGT. CDR3 length: 12 residues. This chain's CDR3 is CASSLISGEQYF. The CDR3 DNA follows: TGTGCCAGCAGTCTCATATCAGGGGAGCAGTACTTC.

This clonotype was observed many times. The chain combines TRBV20-1 with TRBJ1-5, with D unclear. The CDR3 runs to 12 residues. Germline CDR1 is DFQATT and CDR2 is SNEGSKA (reference sequence). V was shortened by 3 bases and J by 5 bases, with 8 bases between the two germline ends. In DNA form, the CDR3 reads TGCAGTGCTAGTGACAAACATCAGCCCCAGCATTTT. Protein product: CSASDKHQPQHF.

This clonotype occurred a few times. This chain joins TRBV5-1 and TRBJ2-1, with TRBD1 as a possible D gene (6 bases). The CDR3 runs 15 residues. Germline V lookup: CDR1 SGHRS, CDR2 YFSETQ. V lost 2 bases to trimming and J lost 1 base, with 10 bases between them. The chain's CDR3 is CASSLGQLSYNEQFF. CDR3 in DNA: TGCGCCAGCAGCTTAGGACAGTTATCCTACAATGAGCAGTTCTTC.

This clonotype has a handful of counts. The chain recombines TRBV9 with TRBJ2-7; D ambiguous. The germline gives CDR1 SGDLS, CDR2 YYNGEE. The V end was cut by 2 bases, the J end by 5 bases, with 11 bases between. The CDR3 covers 13 residues. This chain's CDR3 is CASSVSSSHEQYF. The CDR3 nucleotides read TGTGCCAGCAGCGTGTCTAGTTCCCACGAGCAGTACTTC.

This clonotype was observed a handful of times. This sequence joins TRBV12-3 or TRBV12-4 and TRBJ1-6; 10 bases map to TRBD1. Trimming took 6 bases from V and 9 from J; bases not matched to a gene: 5. This CDR3 is 14 amino acids long. Here the CDR3 DNA reads TGTGCCAGCAGGGGACAGGGGTTTTTTTCACCCCTCCACTTT. This codes for CASRGQGFFSPLHF.